This TCR beta chain is drawn from a study of blood T cell repertoires in COVID-19. The ends were cut back, 2 bases at V and 7 bases at J, with 14 bases in the middle. This CDR3 comprises 15 residues. Looked up from germline, CDR1 is MNHEY and CDR2 is SVGAGI. Clones were sequenced by immunoSEQ multiplex PCR, and TCRdb holds only the in-frame ones, with some missing. This sample has a few hundred thousand clones, with about 88% found just once. This chain joins TRBV6-5 and TRBJ2-2, with D perhaps TRBD1 (6 bases). Sequenced sample: peripheral blood. The clonotype was recovered from a woman aged 55-69 years with COVID-19, enrolled during active disease. CDR3 nucleotides: TGTGCCAGCAGTTACACAGGGCCTCCCGGCGGGGAGCTGTTTTTT. Translating it yields CASSYTGPPGGELFF.